These T cell receptor beta chains were read from a single sample in a study of T cell changes during pregnancy in multiple sclerosis. Data came from immunoSEQ multiplex PCR; TCRdb stores just in-frame clones and leaves some out. The data hold 40,000 to 60,000 clones, with 90% to 95% observed a single time. The sample here was peripheral blood, taken after pregnancy. Receptors were obtained from a female donor with multiple sclerosis, enrolled in a pregnancy study. CDR3s include the opening cysteine and the closing phenylalanine or tryptophan. The D gene is left open where the match is weak. For some rows the clone size is stated as once, few or many, or as a class when expanded; others skip it.

D gene: TRBD2
J gene: TRBJ2-7
V gene: TRBV18
clone size: NA
CDR3 protein: CASSRTSGGMEQYF
CDR3 DNA: TGTGCCAGCTCACGGACTAGCGGGGGGATGGAGCAGTACTTC

D gene: NA
J gene: TRBJ1-1
V gene: TRBV2
clone size: NA
CDR3 protein: CASSGGGWRTEAFF
CDR3 DNA: TGTGCCAGCAGTGGGGGGGGTTGGCGGACTGAAGCTTTCTTT

D gene: TRBD1
J gene: TRBJ2-2
V gene: TRBV9
clone size: NA
CDR3 protein: CASSVGQGQDGELFF
CDR3 DNA: TGTGCCAGCAGCGTAGGACAGGGCCAGGACGGGGAGCTGTTTTTT

D gene: NA
J gene: TRBJ1-1
V gene: TRBV25-1
clone size: NA
CDR3 protein: CASSEFSFNTEAFF
CDR3 DNA: TGTGCCAGCAGTGAATTTTCTTTCAACACTGAAGCTTTCTTT

D gene: NA
J gene: TRBJ2-7
V gene: TRBV27
clone size: NA
CDR3 protein: CASSLVEGGTYEQYF
CDR3 DNA: TGTGCCAGCAGTTTAGTGGAAGGGGGAACCTACGAGCAGTACTTC

D gene: NA
J gene: TRBJ1-1
V gene: TRBV19
clone size: NA
CDR3 protein: CASSIQGLEAFF
CDR3 DNA: TGTGCCAGTAGTATACAGGGCCTTGAAGCTTTCTTT

D gene: TRBD1
J gene: TRBJ1-2
V gene: TRBV30
clone size: NA
CDR3 protein: CAWTLDRENGYTF
CDR3 DNA: TGTGCCTGGACGCTAGACAGGGAGAATGGCTACACCTTC

D gene: NA
J gene: TRBJ2-2
V gene: TRBV9
clone size: NA
CDR3 protein: CASTVDSTNTGELFF
CDR3 DNA: TGTGCCAGCACCGTGGACAGCACCAACACCGGGGAGCTGTTTTTT

D gene: TRBD1
J gene: TRBJ2-7
V gene: TRBV9
clone size: NA
CDR3 protein: CASSARPGTAYEQYF
CDR3 DNA: TGTGCCAGCAGCGCCCGTCCCGGGACAGCCTACGAGCAGTACTTC

D gene: NA
J gene: TRBJ1-3
V gene: TRBV9
clone size: NA
CDR3 protein: CASSVGQASGNTIYF
CDR3 DNA: TGTGCCAGCAGCGTAGGACAGGCCTCTGGAAACACCATATATTTT

D gene: NA
J gene: TRBJ2-6
V gene: TRBV5-4
clone size: NA
CDR3 protein: CASSRQGSGANVLTF
CDR3 DNA: TGTGCCAGCAGCCGCCAGGGTTCTGGGGCCAACGTCCTGACTTTC

D gene: NA
J gene: TRBJ1-2
V gene: TRBV4-2
clone size: few
CDR3 protein: CASSQEAENYGYTF
CDR3 DNA: TGTGCCAGCAGCCAAGAAGCGGAAAACTATGGCTACACCTTC

D gene: NA
J gene: TRBJ2-3
V gene: TRBV5-1
clone size: NA
CDR3 protein: CASSLVSLSTDTQYF
CDR3 DNA: TGCGCCAGCAGCTTGGTTTCCCTTAGCACAGATACGCAGTATTTT

D gene: TRBD1
J gene: TRBJ1-1
V gene: TRBV7-8
clone size: once
CDR3 protein: CASSSYNRGLSSEAFF
CDR3 DNA: TGTGCCAGCAGCTCGTACAACAGGGGGTTGAGCAGTGAAGCTTTCTTT

D gene: NA
J gene: TRBJ1-1
V gene: TRBV13
clone size: NA
CDR3 protein: CASSLEVGGPNTEAFF
CDR3 DNA: TGTGCCAGCAGCTTAGAGGTTGGGGGCCCCAACACTGAAGCTTTCTTT

D gene: NA
J gene: TRBJ2-7
V gene: TRBV7-2
clone size: NA
CDR3 protein: CASSSRISYEQYF
CDR3 DNA: TGTGCCAGCAGCTCGAGGATCAGCTACGAGCAGTACTTC

D gene: NA
J gene: TRBJ1-4
V gene: TRBV19
clone size: NA
CDR3 protein: CASSITREGKLFF
CDR3 DNA: TGTGCCAGTAGTATCACCAGGGAGGGAAAACTGTTTTTT

D gene: TRBD2
J gene: TRBJ2-7
V gene: TRBV5-8
clone size: NA
CDR3 protein: CASSLTSGAYEQYF
CDR3 DNA: TGTGCCAGCAGCTTAACTAGCGGGGCCTACGAGCAGTACTTC

D gene: TRBD1
J gene: TRBJ1-1
V gene: TRBV5-6
clone size: NA
CDR3 protein: CASSLKGALITEAFF
CDR3 DNA: TGTGCCAGCAGCTTGAAGGGGGCGCTCATCACTGAAGCTTTCTTT